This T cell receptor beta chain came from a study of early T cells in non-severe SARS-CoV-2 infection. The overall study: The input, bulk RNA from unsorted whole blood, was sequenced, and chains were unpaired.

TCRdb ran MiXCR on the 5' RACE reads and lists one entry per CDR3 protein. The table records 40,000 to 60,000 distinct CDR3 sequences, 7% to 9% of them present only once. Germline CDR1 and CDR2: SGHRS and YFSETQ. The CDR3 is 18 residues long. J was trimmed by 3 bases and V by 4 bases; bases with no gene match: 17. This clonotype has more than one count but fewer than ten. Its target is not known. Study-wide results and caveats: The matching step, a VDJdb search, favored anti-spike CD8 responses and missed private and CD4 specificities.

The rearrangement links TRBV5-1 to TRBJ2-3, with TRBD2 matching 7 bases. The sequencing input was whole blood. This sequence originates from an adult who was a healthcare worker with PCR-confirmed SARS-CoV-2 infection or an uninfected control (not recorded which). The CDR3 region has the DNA TGCGCCAGCAGCATACTGGGGACTACTCGGGGGATTACAGATACGCAGTATTTT. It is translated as CASSILGTTRGITDTQYF.